The present T cell receptor (beta chain) was sequenced within a study of regulatory T cells in long-lasting Graves disease (dated by TCRdb to about 2021). Background on the whole study: Newly diagnosed Graves' disease patients had taken antithyroid drugs for less than 3 months. Persistent Graves' disease patients were compared with newly diagnosed Graves' disease patients by peripheral blood TCR sequencing and RNA sequencing. The study was registered as a clinical trial and conducted in China. TCR sequencing covered around 13 persistent and roughly 20 newly diagnosed Graves' disease patients, about 35 samples in total.

Library prep was done by multiplex PCR. The listed sequencing device is Illumina HiSeq 4000. To build TCR beta libraries, CDR3 regions were amplified by Arm-PCR using iRepertoire HTBI primers. Before sequencing, the PCR products went through gel purification. The study's processing was this. Across samples, some 62 TRBV and approximately 15 TRBJ segments were identified and used for gene usage analysis of CDR3 amino acid clonotypes. COPE and FqMerger were used to merge filtered high-quality paired reads into contigs. BLAST was used to align contigs to IMGT TRBV, TRBD and TRBJ reference genes, with CDR3 defined following IMGT. Highly expanded clones were defined as clonotypes with a frequency above 0.1%. Shannon entropy served as the measure of repertoire diversity, while the Gini coefficient captured V-J evenness. Clonotypes shared by more than one individual were considered public. The raw public reads went through TCRdb reprocessing: fastp at Q25, MiXCR clone calling, in-frame beta chains kept. Rows with a matching CDR3 protein are joined into one entry that keeps the most common DNA and genes. The V and J calls were not made by the authors but by TCRdb's processing. Here the sample has 300,000 to 400,000 distinct CDR3 sequences; roughly a sixth occur a single time. The ten largest clones add up to 30% of the sample.

This clonotype was found many times. The antigen this receptor binds is unknown. No base quality values were provided; no much bigger clone lies one nucleotide off. What the time point label conveys for this sample: newly diagnosed GD, antithyroid drugs for less than 3 months. For both TCR sequencing and RNA sequencing, RNA was extracted from PBMCs in TRIzol. The diagnosis of Graves' disease was made according to American Thyroid Association guidelines. The patients came from an endocrinology department in Xi'an, China. Each patient gave approximately 10 milliliters of peripheral blood, collected in an EDTA anticoagulant tube. Ficoll Paque Plus density gradient separation was used to isolate PBMCs, and no further T cell sorting was performed. RNA quality was checked with an Agilent 2100 Bioanalyzer and agarose gel, and concentration with a NanoDrop 2000. The germline V gene encodes CDR1 SQVTM and CDR2 ANQGSEA. From the cysteine up to the phenylalanine, the CDR3 has a length of 15 residues. Just the 45-base CDR3 DNA is kept, in frame starting at base 1. V trim: 5 bases; J trim: 0 bases; unmatched bases: 9.

General findings and caveats noted by the study authors: Only peripheral blood was studied, because thyroid tissue, the primary lesion, was inaccessible. Patients with persistent disease shared more public clonotypes (fewer than 3,000) than newly diagnosed patients did (966). Lower TCR Shannon entropy and fewer highly expanded clones were observed in persistent Graves' disease patients than in newly diagnosed patients, which suggested clonal expansion. As a limitation, the authors acknowledged that the small sample size may reduce accuracy. Preferential use of TRBV28, TRBJ1-2 and TRBJ2-5 was observed in persistent disease, whereas TRBV20-1 and TRBJ2-1 were favored in newly diagnosed disease. Sequencing and analysis were limited to the TCR beta chain.

These data also featured in a second study, about T cells in Graves' hyperthyroidism and ophthalmopathy. The second study, in turn, reports: A patient counted as having stable Graves' hyperthyroidism if no progression to ophthalmopathy occurred over 18 months of follow-up. Hyperthyroidism patients were newly diagnosed, had a disease duration of under 2 months, and were aged 18 to 65 years. Exclusion was applied to patients with uncontrolled infections, other autoimmune diseases, pregnancy or lactation. Diagnoses were established on the basis of clinical symptoms, serum thyroxine and TRAb, thyroid ultrasound, and orbital computed tomography. A first-round RT-PCR of the TCR CDR3 used the HTBI primer set with the Qiagen OneStep RT-PCR kit. Most expanded thyroid clonotypes (frequency above 0.001) were also detected in blood, suggesting blood repertoires may reflect thyroid immune responses. A model built on a 13 V-J signature distinguished ophthalmopathy from stable hyperthyroidism, reaching around 90% sensitivity and about 81% specificity in cross-validation and 80%/75% in testing. In validation, the model predicted progression to ophthalmopathy with 60% to 71% sensitivity and approximately 72% specificity, a median of 6.5 months before onset. To identify TCR V-J signatures that set the groups apart, the researchers used a discovery cohort of 100 patients, made up of roughly 45 with Graves' ophthalmopathy and some 58 with stable Graves' hyperthyroidism. Prospective prediction of ophthalmopathy was tested in an independent validation cohort of 18 to 20 hyperthyroidism patients and 15 to 17 patients who later progressed to ophthalmopathy. The approximately 90 discovery patients were divided at random into training and test sets in a 7:3 ratio. In roughly six Graves' hyperthyroidism patients, the study also compared T-cell repertoires from thyroid tissue with T-cell repertoires from blood. Following sampling, methimazole starting at 30 mg daily was given to hyperthyroidism patients, and high-dose intravenous methylprednisolone was given to ophthalmopathy patients. Libraries were constructed in a second round of multiplex PCR, after which size selection and purification were performed. Libraries were sequenced paired-end with 100 bp reads on an Illumina HiSeq2000. SOAPnuke was used to process the raw data, with reads discarded if the reads contained adapters or uncalled bases, had a mean Phred below 15, or lacked an exact constant-primer or identifier match. High-quality paired reads were merged using COPE v1.2.5, and each unique nucleotide sequence was defined as a clonotype. MiTCR v1.1 was used to align the clonotypes against IMGT TRBV, TRBD and TRBJ reference segments. Analysis was restricted to V-J combinations with a frequency above 0.0001, which covered approximately 99% of repertoires. A TCS score was defined as the ratio of F50 (clonal expansion) to E x V (chaos), with BLOSUM62-based TCRdist applied between CDR3 peptides within each V-J. Welch's t-statistics and random forest reduced just over 500 V-J features to 13, which were used in a naive Bayes classifier (R e1071). Sample size was not statistically predetermined, and blinding of investigators to group allocation was not performed. According to the paper, TCR Vbeta CDR3 sequencing was carried out on 135 peripheral blood samples, which came from approximately 43 ophthalmopathy, about 75 hyperthyroidism and about 17 progressor patients.

Sequencing used peripheral blood mononuclear cells (PBMCs), obtained at new diagnosis, from a patient treated with antithyroid drugs. The TCR comes from a man aged 40-55 years with Graves disease. Donor details come from another sample of the same person, matched by shared clones. This chain is built from TRBV29-1 and TRBJ2-7; a stretch of 8 junction bases matches TRBD1. CDR3 reads: CSVPGPTGDSYEQYF. Read as DNA, the sequence is TGCAGCGTTCCCGGACCGACAGGGGACTCCTACGAGCAGTACTTC.